This T cell receptor beta chain was recorded in a study of T-cell memory formation after mild COVID-19. The study's findings and limits: Contracting clones from day 15 to 85 showed balanced CD4/CD8; later expanders favored CD4+.

MiXCR was run by TCRdb on the 5' RACE reads, yielding one entry per CDR3 protein. The sample yields hundreds of thousands of distinct CDR3 sequences, roughly 17% seen once. Details on this clonotype: Its specificity is unknown.

Trimming left V 5 bases short and J 7 bases short, with 12 bases between. The length of the CDR3 is 12 residues. Germline assignment: CDR1 MNHNY and CDR2 SVGAGI (reference sequence). The chain is built from TRBV6-6 and TRBJ2-7, with D tentatively TRBD1 (5 bases). The sequenced material came from PBMCs or a T cell subset sorted from them (not recorded which). The clonotype originates from an adult woman who had mild COVID-19 (a few samples of this study predate the infection). Cell type and time point are not known. CDR3: CASSPTEREQYF. Here the CDR3 DNA reads TGTGCCAGCAGTCCGACAGAAAGAGAGCAGTACTTC.